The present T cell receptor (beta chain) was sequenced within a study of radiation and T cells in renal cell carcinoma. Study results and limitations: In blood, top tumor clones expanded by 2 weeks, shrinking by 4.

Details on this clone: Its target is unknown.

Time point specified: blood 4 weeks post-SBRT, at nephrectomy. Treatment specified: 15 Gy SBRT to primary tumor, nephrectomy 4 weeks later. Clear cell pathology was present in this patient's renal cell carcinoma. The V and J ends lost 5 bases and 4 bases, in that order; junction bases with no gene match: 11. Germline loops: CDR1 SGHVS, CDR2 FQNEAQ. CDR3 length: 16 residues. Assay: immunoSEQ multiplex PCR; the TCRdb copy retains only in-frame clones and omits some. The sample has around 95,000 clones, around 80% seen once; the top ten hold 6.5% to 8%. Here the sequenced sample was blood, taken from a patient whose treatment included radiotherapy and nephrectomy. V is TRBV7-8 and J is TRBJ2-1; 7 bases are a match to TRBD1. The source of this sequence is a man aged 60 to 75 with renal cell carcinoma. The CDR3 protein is CASSIRGTAIYNEQFF. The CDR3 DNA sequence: TGTGCCAGCAGCATACGAGGGACAGCCATATACAATGAGCAGTTCTTC.